The T cell receptor (beta chain) described here comes from a study of blood T cell repertoires in COVID-19. On the study more broadly: Samples came from the United States, Italy and Spain, spanning acute and convalescent COVID-19. In each case, the material was cDNA or gDNA derived from T cells, B-cell-depleted T cells, or PBMCs.

The V end was cut by 3 bases, the J end by 5 bases, with 10 bases between. CDR3 size: 13 residues. The V gene's germline CDR1 is MNHEY and CDR2 SMNVEV (reference sequence). Under the authors' procedure: Reference gene primers were amplified, and this amplification served to estimate nucleated cell counts. Profiled with immunoSEQ multiplex PCR; TCRdb holds only in-frame clones, not every one. The DNA was the basis for D and trimming; V, J and clone size are from that table. The sample lists roughly 260,000 clones; around 90% were seen once. The specimen sequenced was peripheral blood. The receptor was isolated from a woman between 45 and 60 years old who had recovered from COVID-19. This chain connects TRBV27 to TRBJ1-1; D might be TRBD1 (6 bases). The CDR3, as DNA: TGTGCCAGCAGTTTGAACAGGGTAACTGAAGCTTTCTTT. This codes for CASSLNRVTEAFF.